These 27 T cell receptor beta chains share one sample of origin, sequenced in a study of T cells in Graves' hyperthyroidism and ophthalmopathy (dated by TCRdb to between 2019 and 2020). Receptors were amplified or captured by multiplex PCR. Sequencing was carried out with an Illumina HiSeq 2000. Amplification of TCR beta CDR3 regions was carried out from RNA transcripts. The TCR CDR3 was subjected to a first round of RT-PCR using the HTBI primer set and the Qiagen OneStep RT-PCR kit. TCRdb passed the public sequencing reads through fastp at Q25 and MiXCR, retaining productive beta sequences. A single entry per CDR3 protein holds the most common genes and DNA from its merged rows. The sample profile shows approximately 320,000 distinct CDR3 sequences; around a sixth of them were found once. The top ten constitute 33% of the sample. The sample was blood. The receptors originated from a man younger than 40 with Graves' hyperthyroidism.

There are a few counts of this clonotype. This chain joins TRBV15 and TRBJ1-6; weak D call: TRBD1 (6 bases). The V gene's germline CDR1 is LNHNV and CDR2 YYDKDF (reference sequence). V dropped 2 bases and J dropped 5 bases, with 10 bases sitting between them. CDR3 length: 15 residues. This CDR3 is CATSRNRENNSPLHF. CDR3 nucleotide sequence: TGTGCCACCAGCAGAAACAGGGAGAATAATTCACCCCTCCACTTT. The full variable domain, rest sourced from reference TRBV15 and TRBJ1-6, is DAMVIQNPRYQVTQFGKPVTLSCSQTLNHNVMYWYQQKSSQAPKLLFHYYDKDFNNEADTPDNFQSRRPNTSFCFLDIRSPGLGDTAMYLCATSRNRENNSPLHFGNGTRLTVT.

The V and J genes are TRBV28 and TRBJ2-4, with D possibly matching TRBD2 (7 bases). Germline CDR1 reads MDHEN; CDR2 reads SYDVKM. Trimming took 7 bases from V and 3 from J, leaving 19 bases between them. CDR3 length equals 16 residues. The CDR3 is CASTMGGRGVKNIQYF. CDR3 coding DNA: TGTGCCAGCACCATGGGGGGGCGCGGGGTCAAAAACATTCAGTACTTC.

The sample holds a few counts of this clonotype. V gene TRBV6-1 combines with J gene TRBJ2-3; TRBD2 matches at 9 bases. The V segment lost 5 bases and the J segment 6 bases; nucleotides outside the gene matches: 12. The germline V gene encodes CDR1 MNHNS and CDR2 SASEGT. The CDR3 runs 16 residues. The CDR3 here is CASSTARREGRDTQYF. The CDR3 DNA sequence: TGTGCCAGCAGTACAGCTAGGCGGGAGGGCCGGGATACGCAGTATTTT.

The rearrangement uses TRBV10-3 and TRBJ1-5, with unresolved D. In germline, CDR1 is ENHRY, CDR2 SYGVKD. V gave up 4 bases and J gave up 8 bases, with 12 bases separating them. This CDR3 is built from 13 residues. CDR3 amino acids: CAISGTVVEPQHF. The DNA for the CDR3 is TGTGCCATCAGTGGGACGGTGGTTGAGCCCCAGCATTTT.

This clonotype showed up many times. In nucleotides, the CDR3 is TGTGCCAGCAGCCAATATCAGCGCGCGAACACCGGGGAGCTGTTTTTT. This translates into CASSQYQRANTGELFF. The rearrangement links TRBV3-1 to TRBJ2-2; no reliable D call. Trimming removed 2 bases at V and 0 bases at J, with 10 bases between. The CDR3 is 16 residues long. Germline values: CDR1 LGHDT, CDR2 YNNKEL (reference sequence).

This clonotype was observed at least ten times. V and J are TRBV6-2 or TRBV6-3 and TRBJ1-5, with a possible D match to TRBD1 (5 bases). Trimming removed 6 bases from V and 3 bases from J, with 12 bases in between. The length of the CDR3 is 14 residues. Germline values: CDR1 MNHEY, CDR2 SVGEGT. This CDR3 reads CASRPRQHNQPQHF. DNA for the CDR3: TGTGCCAGCAGACCCAGACAGCACAATCAGCCCCAGCATTTT.

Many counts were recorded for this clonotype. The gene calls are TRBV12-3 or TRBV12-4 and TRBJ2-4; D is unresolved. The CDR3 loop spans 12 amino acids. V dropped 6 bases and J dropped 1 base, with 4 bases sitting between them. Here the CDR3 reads CASRGAKNIQYF. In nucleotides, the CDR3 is TGTGCCAGCAGGGGGGCCAAAAACATTCAGTACTTC.

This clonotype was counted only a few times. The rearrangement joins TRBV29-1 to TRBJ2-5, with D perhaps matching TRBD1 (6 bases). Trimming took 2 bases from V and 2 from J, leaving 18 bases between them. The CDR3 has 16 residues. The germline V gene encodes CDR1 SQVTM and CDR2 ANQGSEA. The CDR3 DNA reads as TGCAGCGTTGAATGGGGTGGCGGACAGTTACAAGAGACCCAGTACTTC. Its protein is CSVEWGGGQLQETQYF.

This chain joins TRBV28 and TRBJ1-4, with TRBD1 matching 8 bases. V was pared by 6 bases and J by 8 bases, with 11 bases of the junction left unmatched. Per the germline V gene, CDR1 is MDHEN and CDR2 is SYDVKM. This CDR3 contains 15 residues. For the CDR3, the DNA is TGTGCCAGCAGCCCAAACGGACAGGGTCGAGAAAAACTGTTTTTT. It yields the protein CASSPNGQGREKLFF.

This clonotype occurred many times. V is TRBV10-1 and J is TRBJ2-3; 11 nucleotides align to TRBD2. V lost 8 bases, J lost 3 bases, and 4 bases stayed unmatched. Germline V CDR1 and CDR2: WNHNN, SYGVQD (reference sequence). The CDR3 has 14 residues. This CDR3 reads CASSTSGSTDTQYF. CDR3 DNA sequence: TGCGCCAGCTCTACTAGCGGGAGTACAGATACGCAGTATTTT.

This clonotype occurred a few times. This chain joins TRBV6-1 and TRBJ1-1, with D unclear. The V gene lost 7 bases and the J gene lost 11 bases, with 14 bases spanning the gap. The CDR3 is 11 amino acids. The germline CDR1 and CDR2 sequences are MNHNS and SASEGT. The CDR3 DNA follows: TGTGCCAGCAATAGAGCGATGGGGGCTTTCTTT. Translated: CASNRAMGAFF.

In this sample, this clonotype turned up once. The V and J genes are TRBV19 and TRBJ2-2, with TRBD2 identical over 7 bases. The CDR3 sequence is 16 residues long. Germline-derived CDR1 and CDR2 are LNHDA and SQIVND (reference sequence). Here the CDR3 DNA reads TGTGGGGCTAGCGGAGGGGCCGGGGCGAACACCGGGGAGCTGTTTTTT. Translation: CGASGGAGANTGELFF.

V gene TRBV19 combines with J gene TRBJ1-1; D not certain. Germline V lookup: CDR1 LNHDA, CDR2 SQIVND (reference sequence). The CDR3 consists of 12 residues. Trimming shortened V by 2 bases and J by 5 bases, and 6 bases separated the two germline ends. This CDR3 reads CASSIIGTEAFF. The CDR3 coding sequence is TGTGCCAGTAGTATAATCGGGACTGAAGCTTTCTTT.

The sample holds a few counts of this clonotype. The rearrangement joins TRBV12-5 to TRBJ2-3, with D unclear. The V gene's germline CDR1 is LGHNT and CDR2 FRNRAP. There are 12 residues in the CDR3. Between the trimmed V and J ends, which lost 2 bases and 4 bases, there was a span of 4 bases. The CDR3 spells CASGLMPDTQYF. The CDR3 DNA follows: TGTGCTAGTGGTTTGATGCCAGATACGCAGTATTTT.

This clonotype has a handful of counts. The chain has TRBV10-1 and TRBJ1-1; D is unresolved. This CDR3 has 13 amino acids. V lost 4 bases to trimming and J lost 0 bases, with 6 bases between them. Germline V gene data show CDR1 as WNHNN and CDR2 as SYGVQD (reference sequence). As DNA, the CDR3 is TGCGCCAGCAGTGGAGCCATGAACACTGAAGCTTTCTTT. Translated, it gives CASSGAMNTEAFF.

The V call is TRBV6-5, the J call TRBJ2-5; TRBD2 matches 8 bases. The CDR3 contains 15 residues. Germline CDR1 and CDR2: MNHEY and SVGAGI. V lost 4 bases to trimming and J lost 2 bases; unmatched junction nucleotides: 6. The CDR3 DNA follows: TGTGCCAGCAGTTTCGCTAGCGGGTTTCAAGAGACCCAGTACTTC. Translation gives CASSFASGFQETQYF.

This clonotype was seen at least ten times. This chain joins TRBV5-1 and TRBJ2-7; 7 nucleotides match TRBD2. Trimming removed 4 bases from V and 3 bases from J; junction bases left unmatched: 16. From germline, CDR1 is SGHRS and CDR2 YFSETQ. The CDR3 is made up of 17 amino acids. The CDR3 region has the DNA TGCGCCAGCAGCCTTAGCGGGCGCTCAAGGCCGGACTACGAGCAGTACTTC. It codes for CASSLSGRSRPDYEQYF.

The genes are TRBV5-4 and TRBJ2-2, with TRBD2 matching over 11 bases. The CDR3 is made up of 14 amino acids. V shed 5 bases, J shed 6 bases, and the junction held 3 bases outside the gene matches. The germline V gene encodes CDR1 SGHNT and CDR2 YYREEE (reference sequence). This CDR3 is CASRLAGDSGELFF. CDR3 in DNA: TGTGCCAGCAGACTAGCGGGAGATTCCGGGGAGCTGTTTTTT.

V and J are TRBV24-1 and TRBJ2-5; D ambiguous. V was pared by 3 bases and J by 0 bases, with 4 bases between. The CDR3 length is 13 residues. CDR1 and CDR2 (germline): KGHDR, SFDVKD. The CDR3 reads CATSDRYQETQYF. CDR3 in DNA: TGTGCCACCAGTGATAGGTACCAAGAGACCCAGTACTTC.

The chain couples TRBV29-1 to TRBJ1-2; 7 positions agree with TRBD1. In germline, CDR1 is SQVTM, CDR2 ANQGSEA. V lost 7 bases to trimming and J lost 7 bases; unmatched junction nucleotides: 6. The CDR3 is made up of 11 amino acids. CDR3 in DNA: TGCAGCGAGACCAGGGGGTCTGGCTACACCTTC. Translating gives CSETRGSGYTF.

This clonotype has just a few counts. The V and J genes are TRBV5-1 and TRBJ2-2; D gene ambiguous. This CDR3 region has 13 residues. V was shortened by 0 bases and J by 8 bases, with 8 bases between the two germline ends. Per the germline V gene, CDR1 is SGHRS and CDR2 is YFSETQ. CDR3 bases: TGCGCCAGCAGCTTGGGGATGGAAGGGGAGCTGTTTTTT. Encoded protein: CASSLGMEGELFF.

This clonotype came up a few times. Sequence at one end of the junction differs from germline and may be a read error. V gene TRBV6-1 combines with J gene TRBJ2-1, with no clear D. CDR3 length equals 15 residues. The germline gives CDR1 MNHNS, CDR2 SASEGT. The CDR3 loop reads CASRKGPLSYNEHFF. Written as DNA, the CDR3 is TGTGCCAGCAGAAAAGGCCCCCTCTCCTACAATGAGCATTTCTTC.

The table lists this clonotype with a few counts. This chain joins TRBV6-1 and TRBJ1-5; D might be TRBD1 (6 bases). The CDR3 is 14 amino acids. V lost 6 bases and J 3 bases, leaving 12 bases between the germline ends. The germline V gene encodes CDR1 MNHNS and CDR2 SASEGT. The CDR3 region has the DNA TGTGCCAGCAGGGACAGTTTCTACAATCAGCCCCAGCATTTT. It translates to CASRDSFYNQPQHF.

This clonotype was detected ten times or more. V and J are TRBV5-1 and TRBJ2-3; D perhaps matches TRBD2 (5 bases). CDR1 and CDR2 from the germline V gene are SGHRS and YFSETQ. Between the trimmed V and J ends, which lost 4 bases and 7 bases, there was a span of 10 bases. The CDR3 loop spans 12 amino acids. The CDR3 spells CASSRDLHTQYF. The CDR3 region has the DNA TGCGCCAGCAGCCGGGATCTTCATACGCAGTATTTT.

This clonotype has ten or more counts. The CDR3: CASSLVEQYF. The CDR3 nucleotides read TGTGCCAGCAGCTTAGTCGAGCAGTACTTC. The chain uses TRBV11-2 and TRBJ2-7; D remains ambiguous. The CDR3 length is 10 residues. The germline V gene encodes CDR1 SGHAT and CDR2 FQNNGV. V lost 1 base and J 6 bases, leaving 1 base between the germline ends.

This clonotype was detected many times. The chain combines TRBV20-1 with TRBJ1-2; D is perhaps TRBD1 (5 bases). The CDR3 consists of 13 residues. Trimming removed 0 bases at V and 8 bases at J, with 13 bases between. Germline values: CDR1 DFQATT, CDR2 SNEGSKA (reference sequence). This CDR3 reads CSARDNGARGYTF. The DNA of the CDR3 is TGCAGTGCTAGAGATAACGGGGCACGGGGCTACACCTTC.

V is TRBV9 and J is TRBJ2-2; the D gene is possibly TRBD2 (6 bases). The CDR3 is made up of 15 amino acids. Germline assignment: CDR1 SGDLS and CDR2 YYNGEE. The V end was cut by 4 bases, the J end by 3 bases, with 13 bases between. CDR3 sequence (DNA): TGTGCCAGCAGCAGAATGGGGGGAGACACCGGGGAGCTGTTTTTT. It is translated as CASSRMGGDTGELFF.